This T cell receptor beta chain is drawn from a study of blood T cell repertoires in COVID-19. Sequencing used immunoSEQ multiplex PCR; TCRdb keeps in-frame clones, though not all of them. The sample has around 280,000 clones, approximately 86% seen once; the top ten hold 1% to 1.5%. This CDR3 spans 15 amino acids. Germline lookup yields CDR1 MDHEN and CDR2 SYDVKM. Trimming took 6 bases from V and 0 from J, leaving 15 bases between them. This sequence originates from a man in his 70s with acute or convalescent COVID-19. V gene TRBV28 combines with J gene TRBJ2-7; D possibly corresponds to TRBD1 (5 bases). The sample was peripheral blood. CDR3: CASRKLGPASYEQYF. In DNA, the CDR3 is TGTGCCAGCAGGAAGTTGGGGCCCGCCTCCTACGAGCAGTACTTC.